This is a list of T cell receptor beta chains from one sample in a study of beta chain features in type 1 diabetes. Some clones are missing from TCRdb's copy, which holds only in-frame ones; the method was immunoSEQ multiplex PCR. Of a few hundred thousand clones listed, around 14% are singletons. Sequenced: naive CD4+ T cells from blood. The receptors originated from a man aged 25-45 years with type 1 diabetes. The CDR3 runs from the conserved cysteine through the conserved F or W. The D gene is left open where the match is weak. Clone size is stated in some rows and not others, as once, few, many or a class when expanded.

clone size,V gene,J gene,D gene,CDR3 DNA,CDR3 protein
few,TRBV30,TRBJ2-3,.,TGTGCCTGGAGTCCAGGAATCACAGATACGCAGTATTTT,CAWSPGITDTQYF
.,TRBV10-3,TRBJ1-1,TRBD1,TGTGCCATCAGCTACACAGGGGGCATGGAAGCTTTCTTT,CAISYTGGMEAFF
few,TRBV5-1,TRBJ2-5,.,TGCGCCAGCAGCTTTGGACTACAAGAGACCCAGTACTTC,CASSFGLQETQYF
few,TRBV25-1,TRBJ2-1,TRBD2,TGTGCCAGCAGGGGAGGGGATGAGCAGTTCTTC,CASRGGDEQFF
few,TRBV27,TRBJ2-1,TRBD1,TGTGCCAGCACCCGGGAGGGGACAGGGGTCCATGAGCAGTTCTTC,CASTREGTGVHEQFF
.,TRBV30,TRBJ1-2,.,TGTGCCTGGAGTGTTACGGGGAAATCTAACTATGGCTACACCTTC,CAWSVTGKSNYGYTF
.,TRBV25-1,TRBJ2-7,TRBD1,TGTGCCAGCTCCGTTGGGACAGGGGGGCCCTACGAGCAGTACTTC,CASSVGTGGPYEQYF
few,TRBV9,TRBJ2-5,TRBD1,TGTGCCAGCAGCGCAAACAGGGGTCAGGAGACCCAGTACTTC,CASSANRGQETQYF
few,TRBV29-1,TRBJ1-1,TRBD1,TGCAGCGTTGATGGGGACAGGAAGAACACTGAAGCTTTCTTT,CSVDGDRKNTEAFF
few,TRBV7-2,TRBJ2-3,.,TGTGCCAGCAGCTTAGATGTTGGGCGGGCGGGCACAGATACGCAGTATTTT,CASSLDVGRAGTDTQYF
.,TRBV6-4,TRBJ2-2,.,TGTGCCAGCGGCCTCTCCGACACCGGGGAGCTGTTTTTT,CASGLSDTGELFF
once,TRBV27,TRBJ2-7,.,TGTGCCAGCAGTACAAAGAGGAGCTCCTACGAGCAGTACTTC,CASSTKRSSYEQYF
.,TRBV19,TRBJ2-1,TRBD2,TGTGCCAGTAGATCCCCTCGACTAGCGGGAGCTTACAATGAGCAGTTCTTC,CASRSPRLAGAYNEQFF
few,TRBV5-1,TRBJ2-1,TRBD2,TGCGCCAGCAGCACTAGCGGGGGGGCCTCCTACAATGAGCAGTTCTTC,CASSTSGGASYNEQFF
.,TRBV27,TRBJ2-4,.,TGTGCCAGCGGGCAGCGGCCTCTGGAAAACATTCAGTACTTC,CASGQRPLENIQYF
.,TRBV7-9,TRBJ1-5,.,TGTGCCAGCAGCTTCACCATCACAGGGACCCCTTGGGGCAATCAGCCCCAGCATTTT,CASSFTITGTPWGNQPQHF
few,TRBV7-9,TRBJ2-7,TRBD1,TGTGCCAGCAGCTCAGGACAGGGGAGGTTTCAGTACTTC,CASSSGQGRFQYF
.,TRBV5-8,TRBJ2-3,.,TGTGCCAGCAGCTCACAGGCAGATACGCAGTATTTT,CASSSQADTQYF
.,TRBV4-2,TRBJ1-2,TRBD1,TGTGCCAGCAGCCCCCGACAGGGGACCGGCTACACCTTC,CASSPRQGTGYTF
.,TRBV19,TRBJ2-2,TRBD1,TGTGCCAGCCGGGACAGGAACACCGGGGAGCTGTTTTTT,CASRDRNTGELFF
few,TRBV18,TRBJ1-1,TRBD1,TGTGTAAAGAACGGAGGACAGGGGGCATTCGCTTTCTTT,CVKNGGQGAFAFF
few,TRBV5-1,TRBJ2-1,TRBD1,TGCGCCAGCAGCTCTACAGGGGCCAATGAGCAGTTCTTC,CASSSTGANEQFF
few,TRBV5-1,TRBJ2-1,.,TGCGCCAGCAGCCGAGAAACTTACAATGAGCAGTTCTTC,CASSRETYNEQFF
.,TRBV7-6,TRBJ2-3,.,TGTGCCAGCAGCTCCCTCAGCGGAGATTTAGATACGCAGTATTTT,CASSSLSGDLDTQYF
few,TRBV6-5,TRBJ1-2,TRBD1,TGTGCCAGCAGCCTAGAGACAGGGAGGGGCTACACCTTC,CASSLETGRGYTF
few,TRBV7-2,TRBJ1-5,TRBD1,TGTGCCAGCAGCCTAGAAACAGGGGTGCCCCAGCATTTT,CASSLETGVPQHF
few,TRBV6-6,TRBJ2-7,.,TGTGCCAGCACCGCGGACACCCGGGCCTACGAGCAGTACTTC,CASTADTRAYEQYF
.,TRBV19,TRBJ2-7,TRBD2,TGTGCCAGTAGTATAGAGGCTAGCGGGAATCCCTACGAGCAGTACTTC,CASSIEASGNPYEQYF
.,TRBV11-3,TRBJ2-3,.,TGTGCCAGCAGCTTACAGGGCACAGATACGCAGTATTTT,CASSLQGTDTQYF
.,TRBV6-5,TRBJ1-5,.,TGTGCCAGCAGTCCATCGGTCGCCCATCAGCCCCAGCATTTT,CASSPSVAHQPQHF
.,TRBV6-6,TRBJ2-7,.,TGTGCCAGCAGGAAAAGGGACAGCGGGAGTGACGAGCAGTACTTC,CASRKRDSGSDEQYF
few,TRBV11-2,TRBJ2-1,TRBD2,TGTGCCAGCAGCCCCCAACTAGCGGGGGCTAATGAGCAGTTCTTC,CASSPQLAGANEQFF
.,TRBV6-5,TRBJ2-3,.,TGTGCCAGCAGTTTCCAGGGCACAGATACGCAGTATTTT,CASSFQGTDTQYF
.,TRBV4-1,TRBJ1-2,TRBD1,TGCGCCAGCAGCCGGACAGGATTCTTCTATGGCTACACCTTC,CASSRTGFFYGYTF
few,TRBV15,TRBJ1-5,.,TGTGCCACCAGCAGAGATCGGACAGACAATCAGCCCCAGCATTTT,CATSRDRTDNQPQHF
.,TRBV4-2,TRBJ1-6,.,TGTGCCAGCAGCAAGGAGTCGGTTCTGAGCTCCTATAATTCACCCCTCCACTTT,CASSKESVLSSYNSPLHF
.,TRBV28,TRBJ2-1,.,TGTGCCAGCAGTTTTGTATGGGGGCAGAACAATGAGCAGTTCTTC,CASSFVWGQNNEQFF
few,TRBV21-1,TRBJ1-5,.,TGTGCCAGCAGCAGGACGCAGGGAAAGAGCAATCAGCCCCAGCATTTT,CASSRTQGKSNQPQHF
few,TRBV19,TRBJ1-2,TRBD1,TGTGCCAGTATGAAGGACAGGGTCTCTAGCTACACCTTC,CASMKDRVSSYTF
few,TRBV5-1,TRBJ2-7,.,TGCGCCAGCAGACAGGGAGGGGGTTCCTACGAGCAGTACTTC,CASRQGGGSYEQYF
few,TRBV19,TRBJ2-7,.,TGTGCCAGTAGTGCTAGTGGGTACGAGCAGTACTTC,CASSASGYEQYF
few,TRBV29-1,TRBJ2-7,TRBD1,TGCAGCGTTGTTAGGGACAGGGGTCACGAGCAGTACTTC,CSVVRDRGHEQYF
.,TRBV7-8,TRBJ2-2,.,TGTGCCAGCAGCTTACGGGTAACCGGGGAGCTGTTTTTT,CASSLRVTGELFF
.,TRBV6-5,TRBJ2-1,TRBD1,TGTGCCAGCAGTTACTTAGGACAGGGAGAGGCCGAGCAGTTCTTC,CASSYLGQGEAEQFF
.,TRBV11-2,TRBJ2-1,.,TGTGCCAGCAGCCCGTCCCCCAATGAGCAGTTCTTC,CASSPSPNEQFF
few,TRBV2,TRBJ1-5,.,TGTGCCAGCAGTTACCAGGGGACGGGGCCCCAGCATTTT,CASSYQGTGPQHF
.,TRBV4-2,TRBJ1-6,.,TGTGCCAGCAGCCCACTAGCGGGGGAGTTACCACCCCTCCACTTT,CASSPLAGELPPLHF
.,TRBV28,TRBJ1-2,.,TGTGCCAGCAGTTCGGGAACTGAGAACTATGGCTACACCTTC,CASSSGTENYGYTF